This TCR beta chain was documented in a study of blood T cell repertoires in COVID-19 (dated by TCRdb to about 2020). In the study overall: Samples from collaborators originated in the United States, Italy and Spain and spanned both the acute and convalescent phases of COVID-19. The prospective study material was composed of cDNA or gDNA derived from T cells, B-cell-depleted T cells, or PBMCs. Subjects who had been exposed to COVID-19, were actively infected with it, or had recovered from it provided the deeply sampled blood TCRbeta repertoires that made up the dataset. The repertoires were released in a freely available public database meant as a resource for research on the immune response to SARS-CoV-2. Samples were obtained from the ongoing ImmuneRACE study (first 160 participants) and from over 1,000 subjects provided by 6 global collaborators. Sample metadata almost always included a de-identified subject ID, COVID-19 status, age in years and sex. Where HLA class I and class II types were available, the types were taken from metadata supplied by the sample provider, not from assay-based typing. Findings and caveats that apply to the study as a whole: How much clinical and demographic metadata was included differed by source and by participant, and the metadata was provided uncurated.

TCRbeta CDR3 regions were amplified from genomic DNA by means of the immunoSEQ Assay, a bias-controlled multiplex PCR. Per the authors' processing: The number of nucleated cells in each sample was estimated by amplification of reference gene primers within the assay. Sequence reads were collapsed and filtered to measure the absolute abundance of every unique TCRbeta CDR3 rearrangement. For each sample, productive Simpson clonality was calculated by taking the square root of Simpson's diversity index across productive rearrangements. TCRdb retrieved this table from immuneACCESS and kept in-frame rearrangements only. Not all clones are present; in checked studies, unresolved V genes account for under half, and no reason is known for the remainder. That table gives V, J and clone size, and the DNA gave D and trimming. The table for this sample lists fewer than 100,000 clones; 65% to 90% of them were counted only once. Of the sample, 20% to 25% falls within the top ten clones.

The CDR3 numbers 14 residues from cysteine through phenylalanine. This entry keeps only the CDR3 DNA: 42 bases, framed from base 1. Reading the germline V gene (reference sequence) gives CDR1 LNHNV and CDR2 YYDKDF. The trim is 0 bases for V and 0 bases for J, with a gap of 5 bases between the germline ends. The collaborating institutions used their own protocols to collect whole blood in K2EDTA tubes. For TCRbeta analysis, collaborators shipped samples in one of three forms: frozen whole blood, isolated PBMCs, or DNA extracted from either of those sample types. As concerns this clone: This clone's antigen is unknown. No base-level quality is on record; no much larger clone is a single base apart.

The clonotype originates from a woman aged 50 to 60 with acute or convalescent COVID-19. The rearrangement joined TRBV15 to TRBJ1-1; the D gene identity is not certain. The sample was peripheral blood. The DNA sequence follows: TGTGCCACCAGCAGAGAACTCATGAACACTGAAGCTTTCTTT. This yields the protein CATSRELMNTEAFF.